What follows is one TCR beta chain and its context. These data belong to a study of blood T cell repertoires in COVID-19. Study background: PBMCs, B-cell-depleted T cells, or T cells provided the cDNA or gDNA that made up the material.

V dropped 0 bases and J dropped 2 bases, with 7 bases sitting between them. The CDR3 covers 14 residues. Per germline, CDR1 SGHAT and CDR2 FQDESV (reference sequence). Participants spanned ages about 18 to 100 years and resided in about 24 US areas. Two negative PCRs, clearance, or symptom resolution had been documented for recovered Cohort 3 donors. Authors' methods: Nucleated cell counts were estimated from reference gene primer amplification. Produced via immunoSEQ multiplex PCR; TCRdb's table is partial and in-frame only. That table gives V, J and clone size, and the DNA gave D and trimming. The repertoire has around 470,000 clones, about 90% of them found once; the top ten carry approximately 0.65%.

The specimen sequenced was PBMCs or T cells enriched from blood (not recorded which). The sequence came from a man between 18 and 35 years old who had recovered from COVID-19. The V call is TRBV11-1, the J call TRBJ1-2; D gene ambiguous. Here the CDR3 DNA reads TGTGCCAGCAGCTTAGCGGGCAGCAACTATGGCTACACCTTC. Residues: CASSLAGSNYGYTF.